This TCR beta chain came from a study of blood T cells in healthy people across ages. V lost 3 bases and J lost 3; bases outside the gene matches: 6. This CDR3 comprises 14 residues. Germline V CDR1 and CDR2: DFQATT, SNEGSKA (reference sequence). The use of a sample-barcoded 5' primer and a J-beta primer mix characterized a second PCR of about 6 to 11 cycles. TCRdb re-called the 5' RACE reads with MiXCR, one entry per CDR3 protein. The sample yields around 700,000 distinct CDR3 sequences, 20% to 30% seen once. This sample was also put to use in a study of T cells of mothers and their children.

The genes are TRBV20-1 and TRBJ2-7, with 9 bases aligning to TRBD2. The sample comprised blood. The clonotype comes from a boy aged 10-17 years in good health. The CDR3 DNA reads as TGCAGTGCTAGCGGTCTAGCGGGAAACTACGAGCAGTACTTC. It codes for CSASGLAGNYEQYF.